Shown below are 8 T cell receptor beta chains from a single sample sequenced in a study of regulatory T cells in long-lasting Graves disease. Researchers made TCR beta libraries by using iRepertoire HTBI primers and running Arm-PCR on CDR3 regions. TCRdb ran MiXCR on the multiplex PCR reads and lists one entry per CDR3 protein. The table shows around 430,000 distinct CDR3 sequences, with 22% occurring only once. The time point: persistent/refractory GD, antithyroid drugs over 5 years with positive TRAb. The TCR library was made from RNA that had been extracted from PBMCs in TRIzol. Sample: peripheral blood mononuclear cells (PBMCs), taken when the disease was refractory, from a patient treated with antithyroid drugs. These receptors originate from a female donor with Graves disease.

The chain links TRBV7-2 to TRBJ2-2; 9 bases match TRBD2. V trimming: 0 bases; J trimming: 5 bases; junction bases outside the gene matches: 4. Germline CDR1 and CDR2: SGHTA and FQGNSA. The CDR3 is 16 amino acids. CDR3 nucleotides: TGTGCCAGCAGCTTAGCGCGTCTAGCGGGGACCGGGGAGCTGTTTTTT. Translating gives CASSLARLAGTGELFF.

This clonotype was counted ten times or more. The genes are TRBV12-3 or TRBV12-4 and TRBJ2-5; D is possibly TRBD2 (5 bases). This CDR3 has 13 residues. V lost 6 bases and J lost 5, with 13 bases in between. CDR3 nucleotides: TGTGCCAGCAGGTATAGCGAGTGGGAGACCCAGTACTTC. This encodes CASRYSEWETQYF.

This clonotype showed up just once. The V call is TRBV6-2 or TRBV6-3, the J call TRBJ2-7, with D maybe TRBD2 (6 bases). Germline CDR1 and CDR2: MNHEY and SVGEGT. V was clipped by 6 bases and J by 0 bases, with 12 bases between them. This CDR3 is built from 14 residues. DNA of the CDR3: TGTGCCAGCAGACCCCACGGGGGCTCCTACGAGCAGTACTTC. It specifies CASRPHGGSYEQYF.

This clonotype was observed a handful of times. The chain has TRBV18 and TRBJ2-7, with TRBD2 identical over 15 bases. V shed 3 bases, J shed 9 bases, and the junction held 3 bases outside the gene matches. CDR1 and CDR2 (germline): KGHSH, LQKENI. This CDR3 has 14 residues. The DNA of the CDR3 is TGTGCCAGCTCACCCGGGACTAGCGGGGGGTTGCAGTACTTC. It yields the protein CASSPGTSGGLQYF.

This clonotype was detected ten times or more. V gene TRBV28 combines with J gene TRBJ2-7, with D possibly being TRBD1 (5 bases). This CDR3 spans 14 amino acids. Trimming took 4 bases from V and 0 from J, leaving 10 bases between them. In germline, CDR1 is MDHEN, CDR2 SYDVKM. Here the CDR3 DNA reads TGTGCCAGCAGTTACGACAGCTCCTCCTACGAGCAGTACTTC. Residues: CASSYDSSSYEQYF. Based on the CDR3 plus reference TRBV28 and TRBJ2-7, the full variable domain is DVKVTQSSRYLVKRTGEKVFLECVQDMDHENMFWYRQDPGLGLRLIYFSYDVKMKEKGDIPEGYSVSREKKERFSLILESASTNQTSMYLCASSYDSSSYEQYFGPGTRLTVT.

The chain links TRBV19 to TRBJ2-7; 8 bases match TRBD1. This CDR3 region has 15 residues. Trimming removed 5 bases from V and 3 bases from J; junction bases left unmatched: 9. In germline, CDR1 is LNHDA, CDR2 SQIVND (reference sequence). In DNA, the CDR3 is TGTGCCAGTAGTCCAGGACAGGGCGGAATCTACGAGCAGTACTTC. It encodes CASSPGQGGIYEQYF. Based on the CDR3 plus reference TRBV19 and TRBJ2-7, the full variable domain is DGGITQSPKYLFRKEGQNVTLSCEQNLNHDAMYWYRQDPGQGLRLIYYSQIVNDFQKGDIAEGYSVSREKKESFPLTVTSAQKNPTAFYLCASSPGQGGIYEQYFGPGTRLTVT.

CDR3 sequence reads: CASSPGPVQETQYF. CDR3 bases: TGTGCCAGCAGCCCAGGGCCGGTACAAGAGACCCAGTACTTC. The chain employs TRBV7-9 and TRBJ2-5; TRBD1 is a possible D gene (5 bases). Germline CDR1 reads SEHNR; CDR2 reads FQNEAQ (reference sequence). The V gene lost 5 bases and the J gene lost 2 bases, with 12 bases spanning the gap. This CDR3 contains 14 residues.

The chain uses TRBV19 and TRBJ1-2, with 7 positions matching TRBD1. The CDR3 runs 15 residues. V shed 4 bases and J 5 bases; nucleotides not matched to a gene: 10. Germline V gene lookup returns CDR1 LNHDA and CDR2 SQIVND (reference sequence). CDR3 sequence: CASSNTGQLTYGYTF. DNA for the CDR3: TGTGCCAGTAGTAATACGGGACAGCTAACTTATGGCTACACCTTC.